The 27 T cell receptor beta chains given below trace back to one sample, sequenced in a study of control samples from healthy donors and cancer patients. Data came from immunoSEQ multiplex PCR; TCRdb stores just in-frame clones and leaves some out. The data hold tens of thousands of clones, with over 75% observed a single time. Sequenced material: blood. The receptors were gathered from a woman aged 45-65 years in good health.

V and J are TRBV2 and TRBJ2-7; perhaps D is TRBD1 or TRBD2 (6 bases each). The V gene lost 6 bases and the J gene lost 0 bases, with 9 bases spanning the gap. CDR3 length equals 13 residues. Germline CDR1 is SNHLY and CDR2 is FYNNEI. CDR3 amino acids: CASRRDNSYEQYF. The CDR3 DNA sequence: TGTGCCAGCAGGCGGGACAACTCCTACGAGCAGTACTTC.

This clone was recorded only once. The V gene is TRBV6-6, the J gene TRBJ1-6; no definite D call. Trimming pared 0 bases from V and 8 bases from J, leaving 14 bases between. In germline, CDR1 is MNHNY, CDR2 SVGAGI (reference sequence). The CDR3 extends over 16 amino acids. Here the CDR3 DNA reads TGTGCCAGCAGTTACTCGACTGGCAGCTCACATTCACCCCTCCACTTT. Protein sequence: CASSYSTGSSHSPLHF.

The V and J genes are TRBV9 and TRBJ2-2; D is uncertain. Trimming left V 4 bases short and J 2 bases short, with 9 bases between. This CDR3 comprises 14 residues. Germline assignment: CDR1 SGDLS and CDR2 YYNGEE. The CDR3 coding sequence is TGTGCCAGCAGCCTCGACTCAAACACCGGGGAGCTGTTTTTT. This sequence encodes CASSLDSNTGELFF.

This clone showed up just once. This chain connects TRBV28 to TRBJ1-2, with 9 bases identical to TRBD1. This CDR3 is built from 15 residues. Germline V gives CDR1 MDHEN, CDR2 SYDVKM. With 6 bases clipped from V and 4 bases from J, the junction kept 9 bases outside the gene matches. CDR3 in amino acids: CASRSGQGRGYGYTF. In DNA, the CDR3 is TGTGCCAGCAGATCTGGACAGGGGCGTGGCTATGGCTACACCTTC.

The CDR3 sequence: CASSSLGQDIQETQYF. The DNA for the CDR3 is TGTGCCAGCAGCTCTCTGGGACAGGACATCCAAGAGACCCAGTACTTC. This chain connects TRBV11-2 to TRBJ2-5; 8 nucleotides line up with TRBD1. Unmatched junction bases numbered 8, after V lost 4 bases and J lost 1 base. CDR3 length: 16 residues. Looked up from germline, CDR1 is SGHAT and CDR2 is FQNNGV.

V and J are TRBV7-2 and TRBJ2-3; TRBD2 might be the D (6 bases). The ends were cut back, 5 bases at V and 6 bases at J, with 12 bases in the middle. Germline V lookup: CDR1 SGHTA, CDR2 FQGNSA. The CDR3 is made up of 13 amino acids. The CDR3 reads CASSLGTGDTQYF. The CDR3 DNA reads TGTGCCAGCAGCCTCGGGACTGGGGATACGCAGTATTTT.

This clone was detected only once. V is TRBV9 and J is TRBJ2-1; maybe TRBD1 (6 bases). Looked up from germline, CDR1 is SGDLS and CDR2 is YYNGEE. This CDR3 comprises 13 residues. The V end was cut by 2 bases, the J end by 9 bases, with 12 bases between. The CDR3 loop is CASSVNYRAEQFF. The DNA of the CDR3 is TGTGCCAGCAGCGTCAACTACAGGGCTGAGCAGTTCTTC.

The chain uses TRBV27 and TRBJ1-1; a possible D gene is TRBD1 (5 bases). Germline V gene lookup returns CDR1 MNHEY and CDR2 SMNVEV (reference sequence). The CDR3 extends over 14 amino acids. The V end was cut by 5 bases, the J end by 4 bases, with 14 bases between. The DNA for the CDR3 is TGTGCCAGCAGTCCCCCGGCAGGGTTCACTGAAGCTTTCTTT. Its translation: CASSPPAGFTEAFF.

This chain uses TRBV19 with TRBJ2-1, with 11 nucleotides matching TRBD2. The V and J ends lost 5 bases and 11 bases, in that order; junction bases with no gene match: 11. Germline CDR1 LNHDA, CDR2 SQIVND (reference sequence). This CDR3 has 15 residues. The CDR3 region is CASSPPTSGVGKQFF. CDR3 DNA: TGTGCCAGTAGTCCCCCGACTAGCGGGGTGGGGAAGCAGTTCTTC. Variable domain in full (rest from reference TRBV19 and TRBJ2-1): DGGITQSPKYLFRKEGQNVTLSCEQNLNHDAMYWYRQDPGQGLRLIYYSQIVNDFQKGDIAEGYSVSREKKESFPLTVTSAQKNPTAFYLCASSPPTSGVGKQFFGPGTRLTVL.

V gene TRBV30 combines with J gene TRBJ1-2; D unresolved. This CDR3 has 14 residues. CDR1 GTSNPN and CDR2 SVGIG come from the germline V gene (reference sequence). V lost 0 bases and J lost 4, with 12 bases in between. The CDR3 region has the DNA TGTGCCTGGAGTGTACCCCAGCAGTCCTATGGCTACACCTTC. Encoded protein: CAWSVPQQSYGYTF.

The chain uses TRBV12-5 and TRBJ2-2; the match to TRBD1 covers 8 bases. CDR1 and CDR2 from the germline V gene are LGHNT and FRNRAP. The CDR3 covers 17 residues. After removal of 0 bases from V and 0 bases from J, the junction contained 3 bases not matched to a gene. The CDR3 loop reads CASGLVEGQANTGELFF. The CDR3 coding sequence is TGTGCTAGTGGTTTGGTGGAGGGACAGGCGAACACCGGGGAGCTGTTTTTT. The entire variable domain, with the rest obtained from reference TRBV12-5 and TRBJ2-2, is as follows: DARVTQTPRHKVTEMGQEVTMRCQPILGHNTVFWYRQTMMQGLELLAYFRNRAPLDDSGMPKDRFSAEMPDATLATLKIQPSEPRDSAVYFCASGLVEGQANTGELFFGEGSRLTVL.

V is TRBV5-5 and J is TRBJ1-5; no reliable D call. Trimming pared 4 bases from V and 6 bases from J, leaving 14 bases between. The CDR3 loop spans 14 amino acids. Germline V gene sequence: CDR1 SGHKS, CDR2 YYEKEE (reference sequence). This CDR3 is CASSRTEGFQPQHF. Written as DNA, the CDR3 is TGTGCCAGCAGCCGGACGGAGGGATTTCAGCCCCAGCATTTT.

This clone has a single count. The rearrangement uses TRBV28 and TRBJ1-1; TRBD1 aligns across 7 bases. V was clipped by 6 bases and J by 2 bases; unmatched bases: 3. The CDR3 has 13 amino acids. From germline, CDR1 is MDHEN and CDR2 SYDVKM. The CDR3 coding sequence is TGTGCCAGCAGGACAGGGTATAACACTGAAGCTTTCTTT. The encoded protein is CASRTGYNTEAFF. The full variable domain, with the rest looked up from reference TRBV28 and TRBJ1-1, is DVKVTQSSRYLVKRTGEKVFLECVQDMDHENMFWYRQDPGLGLRLIYFSYDVKMKEKGDIPEGYSVSREKKERFSLILESASTNQTSMYLCASRTGYNTEAFFGQGTRLTVV.

The chain has TRBV30 and TRBJ2-7, with D unclear. Germline CDR1 GTSNPN, CDR2 SVGIG (reference sequence). V dropped 0 bases and J dropped 4 bases, with 7 bases sitting between them. The CDR3 covers 12 residues. The CDR3 sequence is CAWSVASYEQYF. The CDR3 DNA is TGTGCCTGGAGTGTAGCTAGTTACGAGCAGTACTTC.

The chain carries TRBV28 and TRBJ2-1, with TRBD2 identical over 12 bases. The CDR3 runs 15 residues. The V and J ends lost 4 bases and 9 bases, in that order; junction bases with no gene match: 7. The germline CDR1 and CDR2 sequences are MDHEN and SYDVKM. The CDR3 spells CASSSTSGSLFEQFF. In DNA form, the CDR3 reads TGTGCCAGCAGTTCGACTAGCGGGAGTCTATTTGAGCAGTTCTTC.

V is TRBV27 and J is TRBJ2-1; 7 bases match TRBD2. Germline CDR1 reads MNHEY; CDR2 reads SMNVEV (reference sequence). The CDR3 has 16 amino acids. The V gene end was trimmed by 4 bases and the J gene end by 0 bases; junction bases not matched to a gene: 6. Here the CDR3 DNA reads TGTGCCAGCAGTTCACTAGCGAAGCTCTCCTACAATGAGCAGTTCTTC. As protein: CASSSLAKLSYNEQFF.

This sequence joins TRBV3-1 (or the pseudogene TRBV3-2) and TRBJ2-1, with D perhaps matching TRBD1 (5 bases). CDR1 LGHDT and CDR2 YNNKEL come from the germline V gene (reference sequence). The CDR3 runs 15 residues. Trimming took 0 bases from V and 2 from J, leaving 8 bases between them. CDR3 residues: CASSQEQGPYNEQFF. CDR3 in DNA: TGTGCCAGCAGCCAAGAGCAGGGCCCCTACAATGAGCAGTTCTTC.

The rearrangement links TRBV5-1 to TRBJ1-2, with 8 nucleotides matching TRBD1. The CDR3 consists of 18 residues. V was pared by 0 bases and J by 7 bases, with 17 bases of the junction left unmatched. CDR1 and CDR2 from the germline V gene are SGHRS and YFSETQ. The CDR3: CASSLVVGQGPGLGGYTF. DNA of the CDR3: TGCGCCAGCAGCTTGGTGGTCGGACAGGGCCCAGGTCTGGGTGGCTACACCTTC.

The chain uses TRBV21-1 and TRBJ2-3. TRBV21-1 is noted as a pseudogene. The CDR3 is 18 residues long. The DNA for the CDR3 is TGTGCCAGCAGCAGAGGTAAGGGCGACCGGTCTAGCACAGATACGCAGTATTTT. Translated: CASSRGKGDRSSTDTQYF.

The gene calls are TRBV11-2 and TRBJ2-1; 9 nucleotides agree with TRBD2. This CDR3 is 18 amino acids long. The V gene's germline CDR1 is SGHAT and CDR2 FQNNGV. Losses at the gene ends were 6 bases for V and 6 bases for J; bases not matched to a gene: 18. The CDR3: CASREFGGRAAPFNEQFF. As DNA, the CDR3 is TGTGCCAGCAGGGAGTTCGGCGGGAGGGCCGCCCCCTTCAATGAGCAGTTCTTC.

This chain connects TRBV6-5 to TRBJ2-1, with a weak D call TRBD2 (6 bases). The CDR3 length is 16 residues. V was cut by 0 bases and J by 7 bases, with 16 bases left in between. Per germline, CDR1 MNHEY and CDR2 SVGAGI. The CDR3 sequence: CASSYSRGPRGNEQFF. The CDR3 nucleotides read TGTGCCAGCAGTTACTCGCGGGGCCCAAGGGGAAATGAGCAGTTCTTC.

The CDR3 protein is CASREAGGANYGYTF. DNA for the CDR3: TGCGCCAGCAGGGAGGCAGGGGGTGCTAACTATGGCTACACCTTC. The rearrangement links TRBV5-1 to TRBJ1-2, with 7 bases matching TRBD1. Germline V gene sequence: CDR1 SGHRS, CDR2 YFSETQ. Losses at the gene ends were 5 bases for V and 0 bases for J; bases not matched to a gene: 7. CDR3 length equals 15 residues.

The rearrangement links TRBV6-6 to TRBJ1-3; no firm D call. Germline values: CDR1 MNHNY, CDR2 SVGAGI (reference sequence). The CDR3 is made up of 13 amino acids. V dropped 7 bases and J dropped 1 base, with 8 bases sitting between them. This CDR3 reads CASKLYSGNTIYF. The CDR3 DNA reads as TGTGCCAGCAAATTGTATTCTGGAAACACCATATATTTT.

A remark on this clone: Compared with germline, one end of the junction differs, possibly owing to a read error. The J gene is TRBJ1-5, the V gene TRBV28, with D perhaps matching TRBD1 (5 bases). From germline, CDR1 is MDHEN and CDR2 SYDVKM. The CDR3 is 11 residues long. The CDR3 sequence: CASSLGQDMNF. The CDR3 nucleotides read TGTGCCAGCAGTTTGGGGCAGGATATGAATTTT. The entire variable domain, with the rest obtained from reference TRBV28 and TRBJ1-5, is as follows: DVKVTQSSRYLVKRTGEKVFLECVQDMDHENMFWYRQDPGLGLRLIYFSYDVKMKEKGDIPEGYSVSREKKERFSLILESASTNQTSMYLCASSLGQDMNFGDGTRLSIL.

The chain is built from TRBV2 and TRBJ2-5; possible D gene TRBD2, 5 bases. The CDR3 has 12 amino acids. Trimming stripped 4 bases from V and 5 bases from J, with 8 bases between. From germline, CDR1 is SNHLY and CDR2 FYNNEI. CDR3 bases: TGTGCCAGCAGTGGAGCGGACGAGACCCAGTACTTC. This encodes CASSGADETQYF.

The genes are TRBV18 and TRBJ2-6; tentatively, D is TRBD1 or TRBD2 (6 bases each). CDR3 length: 19 residues. Per the germline V gene, CDR1 is KGHSH and CDR2 is LQKENI. The V end lost 2 bases, the J end lost 0 bases, and 17 bases lay between the germline ends. The CDR3 sequence: CASSPWLVRGDSGANVLTF. The CDR3 DNA follows: TGTGCCAGCTCACCATGGCTAGTGAGGGGGGACTCTGGGGCCAACGTCCTGACTTTC.

The CDR3 here is CASSVGLGRDAYEQYF. Here the CDR3 DNA reads TGTGCCAGCAGCGTAGGGCTGGGGCGGGACGCCTACGAGCAGTACTTC. This sequence joins TRBV9 and TRBJ2-7; possible D gene TRBD2, 6 bases. This CDR3 region has 16 residues. The germline V and J ends were trimmed by 0 bases and 2 bases, with 15 bases remaining between them. The germline gives CDR1 SGDLS, CDR2 YYNGEE. The complete variable domain, with remaining parts taken from reference TRBV9 and TRBJ2-7, reads DSGVTQTPKHLITATGQRVTLRCSPRSGDLSVYWYQQSLDQGLQFLIQYYNGEERAKGNILERFSAQQFPDLHSELNLSSLELGDSALYFCASSVGLGRDAYEQYFGPGTRLTVT.